Sequencing of this T cell receptor (beta chain) was carried out in a study of cytomegalovirus exposure and HLA in healthy donors. Whole-study context: Approximately 81% of a few hundred genotyped donors fell in the Caucasian-associated ancestry cluster.

V lost 5 bases, J lost 2 bases, and 9 bases lay in between. The germline V gene has CDR1 SGHTA and CDR2 FQGNSA. The CDR3 loop spans 13 amino acids. Details on this clone: Its antigen is not identified.

Notes on the study in general: In terms of immune exposure information, only CMV serostatus was available. Most of the TCR beta V segments (in an earlier analysis) were productive either about 87% or about 30% of the time.

PCR used 60 Vbeta primers and 13 Jbeta primers. Data came from immunoSEQ multiplex PCR; TCRdb stores just in-frame clones and leaves some out. The table lists about 130,000 clones, roughly 79% of them singletons. The rearrangement uses TRBV7-2 and TRBJ2-5; a possible D gene is TRBD1 (5 bases). The sequenced sample was PBMCs. The receptor was derived from a young man in good health and CMV-seronegative. The CDR3 DNA reads as TGTGCCAGCAGCACGCGACAGCAAGAGACCCAGTACTTC. This sequence encodes CASSTRQQETQYF. Together with reference TRBV7-2 and TRBJ2-5, the CDR3 gives the full variable domain: GAGVSQSPSNKVTEKGKDVELRCDPISGHTALYWYRQSLGQGLEFLIYFQGNSAPDKSGLPSDRFSAERTGGSVSTLTIQRTQQEDSAVYLCASSTRQQETQYFGPGTRLLVL.